This T cell receptor (beta chain) was recorded in a study of control samples from healthy donors and cancer patients. V gave up 11 bases and J gave up 4 bases; unmatched junction bases: 7. This CDR3 is built from 13 residues. CDR1 and CDR2 from the germline V gene are SEHNR and FQNEAQ (reference sequence). Some clones are missing from TCRdb's copy, which holds only in-frame ones; the method was immunoSEQ multiplex PCR. The sample has 90,000 to 100,000 clones; approximately 84% are singletons. The sequencing input was PBMCs. The V gene is TRBV7-9, the J gene TRBJ2-7; 11 bases are shared with TRBD1. The receptor was isolated from a man aged 70-80 years with lung cancer. The CDR3 reads CAVSGTGGYEQYF. In DNA form, the CDR3 reads TGTGCCGTATCCGGGACAGGGGGTTACGAGCAGTACTTC.